This TCR beta chain was observed in a study of blood T cell repertoires in COVID-19. Looking at the study overall: The United States, Italy and Spain supplied acute and convalescent COVID-19 samples. Sources were T cells, B-cell-depleted T cells, or PBMCs; the material itself was cDNA or gDNA.

This clone was recorded only once. In the authors' methods: Cell counts per sample came from amplifying reference gene primers. TCRdb keeps only in-frame clones here, not all; method: immunoSEQ multiplex PCR. The V and J calls and clone size are taken from that table; D and trimming were inferred from the DNA. The sample shows roughly 190,000 clones, about 89% of them seen only once. The CDR3 extends over 12 amino acids. Germline CDR1 is SNHLY and CDR2 is FYNNEI. Trimming cost V 11 bases and J 4 bases; bases outside gene matches: 4. The TCR was taken from a man between 65 and 85 years old with acute or convalescent COVID-19. Sequencing input: peripheral blood. The chain employs TRBV2 and TRBJ2-7; TRBD1 agrees at 11 bases. The DNA of the CDR3 is TGTGCCGGCGGGACAGGGGGTTACGAGCAGTACTTC. This translates into CAGGTGGYEQYF. The whole variable domain, remainder taken from reference TRBV2 and TRBJ2-7, is EPEVTQTPSHQVTQMGQEVILRCVPISNHLYFYWYRQILGQKVEFLVSFYNNEISEKSEIFDDQFSVERPDGSNFTLKIRSTKLEDSAMYFCAGGTGGYEQYFGPGTRLTVT.